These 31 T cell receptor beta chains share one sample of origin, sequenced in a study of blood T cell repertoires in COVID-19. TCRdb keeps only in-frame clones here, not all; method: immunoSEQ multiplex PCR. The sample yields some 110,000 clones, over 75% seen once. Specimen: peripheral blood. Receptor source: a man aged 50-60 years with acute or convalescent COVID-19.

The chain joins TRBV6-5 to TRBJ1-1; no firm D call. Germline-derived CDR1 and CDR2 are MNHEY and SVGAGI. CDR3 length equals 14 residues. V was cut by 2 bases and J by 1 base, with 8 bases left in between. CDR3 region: CASSYHTKNTEAFF. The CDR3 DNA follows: TGTGCCAGCAGTTACCACACCAAGAACACTGAAGCTTTCTTT.

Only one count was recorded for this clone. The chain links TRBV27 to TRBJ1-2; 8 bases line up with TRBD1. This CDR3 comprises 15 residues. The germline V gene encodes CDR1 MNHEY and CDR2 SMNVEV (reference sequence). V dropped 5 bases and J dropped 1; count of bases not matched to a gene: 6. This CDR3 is CASSPWTGNNYGYTF. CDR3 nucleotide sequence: TGTGCCAGCAGTCCATGGACAGGGAATAACTATGGCTACACCTTC.

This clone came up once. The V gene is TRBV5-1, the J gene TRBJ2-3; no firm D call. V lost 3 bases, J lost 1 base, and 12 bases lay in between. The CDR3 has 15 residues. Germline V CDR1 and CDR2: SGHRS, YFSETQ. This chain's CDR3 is CASSSSAQRTDTQYF. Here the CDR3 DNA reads TGCGCCAGCAGCTCCAGCGCGCAGCGCACAGATACGCAGTATTTT.

The CDR3 reads CASSIRGYYGYTF. The CDR3 bases are TGTGCCAGCAGCATTAGGGGCTACTATGGCTACACCTTC. The rearrangement uses TRBV3-1 (or the pseudogene TRBV3-2) and TRBJ1-2; possibly TRBD1 for D (5 bases). Germline lookup yields CDR1 LGHDT and CDR2 YNNKEL (reference sequence). This CDR3 has 13 amino acids. Trimming left V 5 bases short and J 3 bases short, with 10 bases between.

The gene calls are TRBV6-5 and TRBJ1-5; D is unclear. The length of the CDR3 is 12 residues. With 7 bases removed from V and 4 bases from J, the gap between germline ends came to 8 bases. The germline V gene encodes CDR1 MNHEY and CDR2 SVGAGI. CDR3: CASTEGNQPQHF. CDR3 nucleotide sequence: TGTGCCAGCACCGAGGGTAATCAGCCCCAGCATTTT.

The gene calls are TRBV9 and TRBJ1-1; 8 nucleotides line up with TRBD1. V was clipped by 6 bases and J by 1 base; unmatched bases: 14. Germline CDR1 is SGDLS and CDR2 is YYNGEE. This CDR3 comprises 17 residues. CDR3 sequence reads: CASIPRAGGAGNTEAFF. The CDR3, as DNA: TGTGCCAGCATCCCGAGGGCAGGGGGCGCAGGGAACACTGAAGCTTTCTTT.

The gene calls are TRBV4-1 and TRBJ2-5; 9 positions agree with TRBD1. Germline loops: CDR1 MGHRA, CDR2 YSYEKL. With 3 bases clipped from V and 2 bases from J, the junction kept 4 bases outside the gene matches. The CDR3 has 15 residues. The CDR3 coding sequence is TGCGCCAGCAGCCAGGGACAGGGTATTCAAGAGACCCAGTACTTC. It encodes CASSQGQGIQETQYF.

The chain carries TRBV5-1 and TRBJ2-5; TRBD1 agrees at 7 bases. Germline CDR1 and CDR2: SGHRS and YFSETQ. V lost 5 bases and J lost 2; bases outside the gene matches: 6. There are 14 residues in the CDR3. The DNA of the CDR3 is TGCGCCAGCAGTACAGGGGAGCTGCAAGAGACCCAGTACTTC. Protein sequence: CASSTGELQETQYF.

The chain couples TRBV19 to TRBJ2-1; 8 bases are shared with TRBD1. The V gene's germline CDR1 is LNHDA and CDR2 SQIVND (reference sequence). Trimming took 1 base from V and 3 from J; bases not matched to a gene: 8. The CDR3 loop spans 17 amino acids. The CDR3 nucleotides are TGTGCCAGTAGTATAGTGCAGGGGGCATTTCTCTACAATGAGCAGTTCTTC. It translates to CASSIVQGAFLYNEQFF. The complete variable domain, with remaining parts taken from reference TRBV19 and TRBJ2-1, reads DGGITQSPKYLFRKEGQNVTLSCEQNLNHDAMYWYRQDPGQGLRLIYYSQIVNDFQKGDIAEGYSVSREKKESFPLTVTSAQKNPTAFYLCASSIVQGAFLYNEQFFGPGTRLTVL.

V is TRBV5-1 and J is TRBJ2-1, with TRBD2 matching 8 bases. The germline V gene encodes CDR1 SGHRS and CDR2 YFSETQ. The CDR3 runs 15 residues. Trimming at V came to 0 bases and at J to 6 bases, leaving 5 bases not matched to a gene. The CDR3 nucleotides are TGCGCCAGCAGCTTGGTTAGCGGGACGGGCAATGAGCAGTTCTTC. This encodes CASSLVSGTGNEQFF.

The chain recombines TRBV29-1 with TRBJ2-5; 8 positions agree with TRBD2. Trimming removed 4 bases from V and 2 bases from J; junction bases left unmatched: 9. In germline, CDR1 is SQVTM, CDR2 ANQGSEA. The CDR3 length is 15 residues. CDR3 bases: TGCAGCGTTGGGGGGGAGCGGGAGAATCAAGAGACCCAGTACTTC. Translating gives CSVGGERENQETQYF.

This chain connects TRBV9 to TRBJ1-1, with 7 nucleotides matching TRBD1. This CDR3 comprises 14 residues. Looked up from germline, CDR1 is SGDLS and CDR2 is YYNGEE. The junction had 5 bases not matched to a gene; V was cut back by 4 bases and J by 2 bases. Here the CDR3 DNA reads TGTGCCAGCAGCATCCGGACAGGTAACACTGAAGCTTTCTTT. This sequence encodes CASSIRTGNTEAFF. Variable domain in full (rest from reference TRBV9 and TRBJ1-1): DSGVTQTPKHLITATGQRVTLRCSPRSGDLSVYWYQQSLDQGLQFLIQYYNGEERAKGNILERFSAQQFPDLHSELNLSSLELGDSALYFCASSIRTGNTEAFFGQGTRLTVV.

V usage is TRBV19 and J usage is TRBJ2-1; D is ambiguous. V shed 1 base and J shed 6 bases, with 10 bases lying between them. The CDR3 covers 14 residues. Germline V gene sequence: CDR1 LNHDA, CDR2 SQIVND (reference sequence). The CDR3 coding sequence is TGTGCCAGTAGTATAGTTGCGTACGGCAATGAGCAGTTCTTC. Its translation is CASSIVAYGNEQFF.

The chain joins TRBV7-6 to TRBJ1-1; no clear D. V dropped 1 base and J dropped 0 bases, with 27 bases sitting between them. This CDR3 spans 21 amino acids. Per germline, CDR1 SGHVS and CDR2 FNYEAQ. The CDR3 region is CASSLVHSPISQTRVNTEAFF. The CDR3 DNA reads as TGTGCCAGCAGCTTAGTCCACTCCCCCATCTCCCAAACGAGGGTGAACACTGAAGCTTTCTTT.

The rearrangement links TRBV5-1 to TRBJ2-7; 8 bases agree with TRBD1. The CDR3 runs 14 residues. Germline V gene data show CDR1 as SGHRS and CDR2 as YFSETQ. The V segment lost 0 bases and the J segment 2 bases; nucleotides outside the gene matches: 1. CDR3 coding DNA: TGCGCCAGCAGCTTGGCACAGGGGGCCTACGAGCAGTACTTC. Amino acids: CASSLAQGAYEQYF.

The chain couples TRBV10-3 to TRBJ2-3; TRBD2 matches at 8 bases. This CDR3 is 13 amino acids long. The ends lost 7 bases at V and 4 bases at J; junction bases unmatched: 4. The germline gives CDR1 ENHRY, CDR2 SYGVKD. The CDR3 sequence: CAITSGSADTQYF. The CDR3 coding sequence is TGTGCCATCACAAGCGGGAGCGCAGATACGCAGTATTTT.

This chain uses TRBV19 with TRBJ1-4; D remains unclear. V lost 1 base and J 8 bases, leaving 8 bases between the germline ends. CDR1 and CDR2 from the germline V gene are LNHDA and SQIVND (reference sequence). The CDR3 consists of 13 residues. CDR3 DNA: TGTGCCAGTAGTATAGGGCAATACGAAAAACTGTTTTTT. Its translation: CASSIGQYEKLFF.

Here the CDR3 reads CAIRRTGTGDMNTEAFF. CDR3 bases: TGTGCCATCAGGAGGACCGGGACAGGAGACATGAACACTGAAGCTTTCTTT. The chain employs TRBV10-3 and TRBJ1-1; 8 nucleotides match TRBD1. The CDR3 is made up of 17 amino acids. Germline loops: CDR1 ENHRY, CDR2 SYGVKD. J gave up 0 bases and V 6 bases, and 12 bases lay outside the gene matches.

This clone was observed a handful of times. CDR3 amino acids: CASKGGPEKLFF. In DNA form, the CDR3 reads TGTGCCAGCAAGGGAGGTCCTGAAAAACTGTTTTTT. The genes are TRBV27 and TRBJ1-4, with D uncertain. From germline, CDR1 is MNHEY and CDR2 SMNVEV (reference sequence). Between the trimmed V and J ends, which lost 7 bases and 7 bases, there was a span of 10 bases. There are 12 residues in the CDR3. Combining the CDR3 with reference TRBV27 and TRBJ1-4 gives the whole variable domain EAQVTQNPRYLITVTGKKLTVTCSQNMNHEYMSWYRQDPGLGLRQIYYSMNVEVTDKGDVPEGYKVSRKEKRNFPLILESPSPNQTSLYFCASKGGPEKLFFGSGTQLSVL.

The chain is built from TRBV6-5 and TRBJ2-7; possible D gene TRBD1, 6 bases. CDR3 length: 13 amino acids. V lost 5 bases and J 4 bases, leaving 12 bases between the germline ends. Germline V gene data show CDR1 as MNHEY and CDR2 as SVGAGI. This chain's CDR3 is CASSTGTSYEQYF. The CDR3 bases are TGTGCCAGCAGTACCGGGACAAGTTACGAGCAGTACTTC.

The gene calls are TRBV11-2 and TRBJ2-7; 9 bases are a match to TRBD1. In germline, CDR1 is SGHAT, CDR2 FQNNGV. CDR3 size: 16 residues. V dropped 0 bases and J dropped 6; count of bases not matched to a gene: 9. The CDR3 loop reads CASSLDPGQGRTEQYF. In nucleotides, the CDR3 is TGTGCCAGCAGCTTAGACCCGGGACAGGGTCGGACCGAGCAGTACTTC. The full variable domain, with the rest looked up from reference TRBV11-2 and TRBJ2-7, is EAGVAQSPRYKIIEKRQSVAFWCNPISGHATLYWYQQILGQGPKLLIQFQNNGVVDDSQLPKDRFSAERLKGVDSTLKIQPAKLEDSAVYLCASSLDPGQGRTEQYFGPGTRLTVT.

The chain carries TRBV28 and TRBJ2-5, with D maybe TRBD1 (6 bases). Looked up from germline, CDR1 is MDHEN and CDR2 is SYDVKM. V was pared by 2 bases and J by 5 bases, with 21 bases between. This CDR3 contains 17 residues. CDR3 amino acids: CASSLGAKQGYGETQYF. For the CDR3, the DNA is TGTGCCAGCAGTTTAGGGGCAAAACAGGGTTATGGGGAGACCCAGTACTTC.

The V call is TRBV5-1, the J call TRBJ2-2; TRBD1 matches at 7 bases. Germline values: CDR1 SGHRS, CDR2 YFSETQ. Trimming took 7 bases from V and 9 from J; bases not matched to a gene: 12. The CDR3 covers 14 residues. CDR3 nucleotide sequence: TGCGCCAGCTCTCCGGGACAGTGGGCCAGGGAGCTGTTTTTT. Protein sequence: CASSPGQWARELFF. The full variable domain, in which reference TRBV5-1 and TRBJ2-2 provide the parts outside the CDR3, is KAGVTQTPRYLIKTRGQQVTLSCSPISGHRSVSWYQQTPGQGLQFLFEYFSETQRNKGNFPGRFSGRQFSNSRSEMNVSTLELGDSALYLCASSPGQWARELFFGEGSRLTVL.

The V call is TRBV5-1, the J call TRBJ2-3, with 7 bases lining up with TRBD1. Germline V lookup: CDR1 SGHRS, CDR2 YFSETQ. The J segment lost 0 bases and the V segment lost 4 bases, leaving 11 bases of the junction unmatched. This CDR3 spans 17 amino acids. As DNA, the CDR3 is TGCGCCAGCAGCCGGACCCCGGGACAGCGAAGCACAGATACGCAGTATTTT. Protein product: CASSRTPGQRSTDTQYF.

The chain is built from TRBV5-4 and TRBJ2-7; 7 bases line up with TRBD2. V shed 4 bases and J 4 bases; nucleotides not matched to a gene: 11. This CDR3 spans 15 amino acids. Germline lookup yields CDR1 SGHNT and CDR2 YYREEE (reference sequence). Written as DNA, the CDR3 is TGTGCCAGCAGCACTCAGCGGGGAAGCATTTACGAGCAGTACTTC. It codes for CASSTQRGSIYEQYF.

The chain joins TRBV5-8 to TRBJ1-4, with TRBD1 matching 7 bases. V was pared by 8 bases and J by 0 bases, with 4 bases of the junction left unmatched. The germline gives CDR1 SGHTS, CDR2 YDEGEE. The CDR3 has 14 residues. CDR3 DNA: TGTGCCAGAGGCGGGACAGCAACTAATGAAAAACTGTTTTTT. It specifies CARGGTATNEKLFF.

In nucleotides, the CDR3 is TGTGCCAGCAGCAGGAGGGCGGGTGTATTAGAGACCCAGTACTTC. The encoded protein is CASSRRAGVLETQYF. The chain links TRBV5-6 to TRBJ2-5; possible D gene TRBD2, 6 bases. Trimming removed 4 bases at V and 4 bases at J, with 17 bases between. The CDR3 runs to 15 residues. Germline CDR1 and CDR2: SGHDT and YYEEEE. The complete variable domain, with remaining parts taken from reference TRBV5-6 and TRBJ2-5, reads DAGVTQSPTHLIKTRGQQVTLRCSPKSGHDTVSWYQQALGQGPQFIFQYYEEEERQRGNFPDRFSGHQFPNYSSELNVNALLLGDSALYLCASSRRAGVLETQYFGPGTRLLVL.

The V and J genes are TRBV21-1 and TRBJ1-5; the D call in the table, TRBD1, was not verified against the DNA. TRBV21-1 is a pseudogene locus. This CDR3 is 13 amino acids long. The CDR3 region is CASSKGYNSGKHF. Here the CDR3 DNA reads TGTGCCAGCAGCAAAGGCTATAACAGTGGAAAGCATTTT.

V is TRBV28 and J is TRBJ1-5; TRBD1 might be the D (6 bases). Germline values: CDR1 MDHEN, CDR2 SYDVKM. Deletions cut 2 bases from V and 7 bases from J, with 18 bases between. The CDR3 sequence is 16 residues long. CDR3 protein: CASSLGGRLVPQPQHF. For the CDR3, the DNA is TGTGCCAGCAGTTTAGGGGGCCGGTTAGTCCCGCAGCCCCAGCATTTT.

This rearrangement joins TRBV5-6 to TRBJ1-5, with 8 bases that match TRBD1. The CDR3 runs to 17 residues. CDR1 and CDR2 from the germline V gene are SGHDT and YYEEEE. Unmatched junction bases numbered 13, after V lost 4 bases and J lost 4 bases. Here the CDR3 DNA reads TGTGCCAGCAGCCTCCGGACAGGGTTTCAACGGAATCAGCCCCAGCATTTT. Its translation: CASSLRTGFQRNQPQHF. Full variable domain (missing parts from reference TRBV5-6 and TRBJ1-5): DAGVTQSPTHLIKTRGQQVTLRCSPKSGHDTVSWYQQALGQGPQFIFQYYEEEERQRGNFPDRFSGHQFPNYSSELNVNALLLGDSALYLCASSLRTGFQRNQPQHFGDGTRLSIL.

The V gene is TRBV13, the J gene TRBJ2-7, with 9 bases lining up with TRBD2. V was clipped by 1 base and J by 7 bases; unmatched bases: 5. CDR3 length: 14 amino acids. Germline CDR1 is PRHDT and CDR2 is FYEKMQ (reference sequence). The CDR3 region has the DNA TGTGCCAGCAGCTTAGCGGGCGGGAGGGGAGAGCAGTACTTC. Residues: CASSLAGGRGEQYF.